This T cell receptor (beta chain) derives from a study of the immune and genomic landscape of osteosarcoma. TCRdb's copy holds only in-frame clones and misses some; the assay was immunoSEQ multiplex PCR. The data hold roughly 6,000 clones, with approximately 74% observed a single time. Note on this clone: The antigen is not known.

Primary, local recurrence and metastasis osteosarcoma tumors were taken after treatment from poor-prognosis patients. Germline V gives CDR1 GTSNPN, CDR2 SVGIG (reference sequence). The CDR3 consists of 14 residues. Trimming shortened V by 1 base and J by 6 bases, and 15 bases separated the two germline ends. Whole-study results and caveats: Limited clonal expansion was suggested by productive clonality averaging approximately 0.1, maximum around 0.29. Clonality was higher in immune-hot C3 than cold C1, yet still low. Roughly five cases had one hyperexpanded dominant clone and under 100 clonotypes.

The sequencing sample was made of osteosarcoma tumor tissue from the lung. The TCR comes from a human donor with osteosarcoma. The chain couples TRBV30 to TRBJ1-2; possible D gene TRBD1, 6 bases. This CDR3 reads CAWSEGWQGNGYTF. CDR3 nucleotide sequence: TGTGCCTGGAGTGAGGGATGGCAGGGGAATGGCTACACCTTC.